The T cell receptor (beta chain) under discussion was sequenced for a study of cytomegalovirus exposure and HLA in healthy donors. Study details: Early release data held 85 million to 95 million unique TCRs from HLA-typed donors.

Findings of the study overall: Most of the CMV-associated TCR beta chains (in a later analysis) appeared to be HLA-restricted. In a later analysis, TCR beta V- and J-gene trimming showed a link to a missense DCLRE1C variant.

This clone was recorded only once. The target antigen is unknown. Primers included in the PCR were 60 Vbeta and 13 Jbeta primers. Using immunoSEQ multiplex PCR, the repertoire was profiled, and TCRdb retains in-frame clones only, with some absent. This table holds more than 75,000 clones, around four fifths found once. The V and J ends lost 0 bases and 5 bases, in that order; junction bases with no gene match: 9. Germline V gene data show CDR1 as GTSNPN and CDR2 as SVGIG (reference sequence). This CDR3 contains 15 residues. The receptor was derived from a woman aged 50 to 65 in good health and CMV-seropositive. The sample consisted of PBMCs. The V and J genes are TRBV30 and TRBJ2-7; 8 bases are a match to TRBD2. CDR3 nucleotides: TGTGCCTGGAGTGTACAGACTAGCGTTATTAACGAGCAGTACTTC. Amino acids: CAWSVQTSVINEQYF.